These 28 T cell receptor beta chains were all obtained from the same sample, sequenced in a study of cytomegalovirus exposure and HLA in healthy donors. PCR involved 60 Vbeta and 13 Jbeta primers. The protocol was immunoSEQ multiplex PCR, while the TCRdb copy is restricted to in-frame clones and leaves out a portion. The sample consists of fewer than 100,000 clones, less than 85% of them appearing once. Sequencing was done on a sample of PBMCs. Receptors were obtained from a male donor in good health and CMV-seronegative.

The chain has TRBV9 and TRBJ1-5; D perhaps matches TRBD1 (5 bases). With 3 bases removed from V and 7 bases from J, the gap between germline ends came to 17 bases. Germline lookup yields CDR1 SGDLS and CDR2 YYNGEE. The CDR3 loop spans 15 amino acids. The chain's CDR3 is CASSGDGQGRQPQHF. The CDR3, as DNA: TGTGCCAGCAGCGGAGATGGGCAGGGTAGACAGCCCCAGCATTTT.

V and J are TRBV9 and TRBJ1-1; 7 bases align to TRBD1. Trimming at V came to 0 bases and at J to 4 bases, leaving 3 bases not matched to a gene. The CDR3 is 14 amino acids. Germline V gene lookup returns CDR1 SGDLS and CDR2 YYNGEE. DNA of the CDR3: TGTGCCAGCAGCGTAGCCCCAGGGGGCACTGAAGCTTTCTTT. Protein sequence: CASSVAPGGTEAFF.

The chain employs TRBV4-1 and TRBJ2-5, with D unresolved. V lost 4 bases and J 1 base, leaving 7 bases between the germline ends. The germline CDR1 and CDR2 sequences are MGHRA and YSYEKL. CDR3 length: 13 amino acids. As DNA, the CDR3 is TGCGCCAGCAGCCGCCTATTCCAAGAGACCCAGTACTTC. Translated, it gives CASSRLFQETQYF.

In DNA form, the CDR3 reads TGTGCCAGCAGCTTAGCCCGACTAGCGGGGGAAGGGGAGACCCAGTACTTC. It codes for CASSLARLAGEGETQYF. The chain uses TRBV11-2 and TRBJ2-5, with 12 nucleotides matching TRBD2. Germline V gene sequence: CDR1 SGHAT, CDR2 FQNNGV. V lost 1 base to trimming and J lost 5 bases; unmatched junction nucleotides: 8. The CDR3 loop spans 17 amino acids.

The genes are TRBV27 and TRBJ2-3; 8 bases match TRBD1. V lost 10 bases, J lost 1 base, and 4 bases stayed unmatched. Germline V gene lookup returns CDR1 MNHEY and CDR2 SMNVEV (reference sequence). CDR3 length equals 13 residues. CDR3 bases: TGTGCCACCCAGGGGGCTGGCACAGATACGCAGTATTTT. This encodes CATQGAGTDTQYF.

The V and J genes are TRBV14 and TRBJ2-7, with D unclear. CDR1 and CDR2 from the germline V gene are SGHDN and FVKESK. The V and J ends lost 0 bases and 3 bases respectively, with 12 bases between them. CDR3 length: 15 residues. CDR3 amino acids: CASSQENRRIYEQYF. The CDR3 nucleotides read TGTGCCAGCAGCCAAGAGAACAGACGGATCTACGAGCAGTACTTC.

The CDR3 loop reads CASSKTNRVNTEAFF. In nucleotides, the CDR3 is TGTGCCAGCAGTAAAACGAACAGGGTAAACACTGAAGCTTTCTTT. The chain uses TRBV25-1 and TRBJ1-1, with a tentative D call TRBD1 (6 bases). The CDR3 consists of 15 residues. V lost 5 bases and J lost 2, with 15 bases in between. Germline V gene sequence: CDR1 MGHDK, CDR2 SYGVNS.

The chain recombines TRBV6-1 with TRBJ2-2; no reliable D call. V lost 6 bases to trimming and J lost 6 bases, with 5 bases between them. CDR1 and CDR2 from the germline V gene are MNHNS and SASEGT. The CDR3 has 11 amino acids. The CDR3 spells CASRAPGELFF. Here the CDR3 DNA reads TGTGCCAGCAGGGCCCCCGGGGAGCTGTTTTTT.

This clone was counted a single time. The chain combines TRBV4-1 with TRBJ2-1; maybe TRBD1 (6 bases). The CDR3 length is 15 residues. The V end lost 0 bases, the J end lost 9 bases, and 15 bases lay between the germline ends. The germline CDR1 and CDR2 sequences are MGHRA and YSYEKL. CDR3 DNA: TGCGCCAGCAGCCAAGATAAGACAGGAATGGGTGAGCAGTTCTTC. Its protein is CASSQDKTGMGEQFF.

CDR3 region: CASIARRGDNQPQHF. The CDR3 DNA follows: TGTGCCAGCATTGCCCGGCGGGGCGACAATCAGCCCCAGCATTTT. The chain uses TRBV6-6 and TRBJ1-5; D is perhaps TRBD1 (5 bases). CDR3 length: 15 amino acids. Germline values: CDR1 MNHNY, CDR2 SVGAGI (reference sequence). V dropped 7 bases and J dropped 3 bases, with 16 bases sitting between them.

This clone was seen more than once but under ten times. This rearrangement joins TRBV19 to TRBJ1-1, with 7 bases that match TRBD1. Germline V lookup: CDR1 LNHDA, CDR2 SQIVND (reference sequence). This CDR3 has 14 amino acids. The trim removed 8 bases at V and 4 bases at J, leaving 10 bases unmatched. The CDR3 region has the DNA TGTGCCAGTGAGACAGGGACGTCGGGCACTGAAGCTTTCTTT. It encodes CASETGTSGTEAFF. The variable domain in full, with the rest retrieved from reference TRBV19 and TRBJ1-1, is DGGITQSPKYLFRKEGQNVTLSCEQNLNHDAMYWYRQDPGQGLRLIYYSQIVNDFQKGDIAEGYSVSREKKESFPLTVTSAQKNPTAFYLCASETGTSGTEAFFGQGTRLTVV.

This clone was found a few times. The V call is TRBV18, the J call TRBJ2-3, with 13 positions matching TRBD2. Trimming removed 6 bases from V and 4 bases from J; junction bases left unmatched: 13. This CDR3 spans 18 amino acids. The germline V gene encodes CDR1 KGHSH and CDR2 LQKENI. CDR3 nucleotides: TGTGCCAGCTCTAGCACTAGCGGGGGGGCCGGATCGCCAGATACGCAGTATTTT. As protein: CASSSTSGGAGSPDTQYF.

This chain's CDR3 is CASKGNSPLHF. CDR3 sequence (DNA): TGTGCCAGCAAGGGGAATTCACCCCTCCACTTT. This chain connects TRBV2 to TRBJ1-6; a possible D gene is TRBD1 (5 bases). The CDR3 runs to 11 residues. Trimming left V 7 bases short and J 7 bases short, with 5 bases between. Germline loops: CDR1 SNHLY, CDR2 FYNNEI.

The genes are TRBV21-1 and TRBJ2-2; the D call of TRBD2 is as the table states it, not checked on the DNA. TRBV21-1 is described as a pseudogene. The CDR3 runs to 17 residues. CDR3 amino acids: CASSRGRGGRKVGELFF. The CDR3 nucleotides read TGTGCCAGCAGCAGGGGGCGGGGGGGGCGTAAAGTCGGGGAGCTGTTTTTT.

The chain uses TRBV4-2 and TRBJ2-1, with TRBD2 identical over 12 bases. The CDR3 contains 15 residues. V trimming: 5 bases; J trimming: 9 bases; junction bases outside the gene matches: 8. Per the germline V gene, CDR1 is LGHNA and CDR2 is YNFKEQ. In DNA form, the CDR3 reads TGTGCCAGCAGCTTCCCTAGCGGGAGGGCCGGTGAGCAGTTCTTC. Residues: CASSFPSGRAGEQFF.

The chain links TRBV5-1 to TRBJ2-5; D might be TRBD1 (6 bases). Trimming removed 4 bases at V and 3 bases at J, with 16 bases between. This CDR3 is built from 15 residues. CDR1 is SGHRS and CDR2 is YFSETQ in the germline V gene. Here the CDR3 DNA reads TGCGCCAGCAGCGTAAAACAGGGTGGAGAAGAGACCCAGTACTTC. Its protein is CASSVKQGGEETQYF.

V usage is TRBV10-2 and J usage is TRBJ1-3; TRBD1 matches at 7 bases. Germline values: CDR1 WSHSY, CDR2 SAAADI. CDR3 length equals 15 residues. The ends lost 6 bases at V and 2 bases at J; junction bases unmatched: 7. CDR3 sequence (DNA): TGCGCCAGCAGAGACAGGGTTCTAACTGGAAACACCATATATTTT. The encoded protein is CASRDRVLTGNTIYF.

The sample holds one count of this clone. The genes are TRBV20-1 and TRBJ2-7, with D possibly TRBD2 on 6 matching bases. This CDR3 is built from 11 residues. Germline V CDR1 and CDR2: DFQATT, SNEGSKA (reference sequence). V shed 2 bases and J shed 7 bases, with 9 bases lying between them. CDR3 DNA: TGCAGTGCTAGATTACGGGGGGAGCAGTACTTC. It translates to CSARLRGEQYF.

The chain combines TRBV6-5 with TRBJ2-5; the D gene is possibly TRBD2 (6 bases). With 6 bases removed from V and 5 bases from J, the gap between germline ends came to 16 bases. The CDR3 totals 14 residues. The germline V gene has CDR1 MNHEY and CDR2 SVGAGI. CDR3 residues: CASRPLASVETQYF. Written as DNA, the CDR3 is TGTGCCAGCAGACCACTAGCTTCGGTGGAGACCCAGTACTTC.

V is TRBV6-1 and J is TRBJ2-2; a possible D gene is TRBD1 (7 bases). This CDR3 comprises 15 residues. V dropped 4 bases and J dropped 5 bases, with 14 bases sitting between them. Germline values: CDR1 MNHNS, CDR2 SASEGT. Here the CDR3 reads CASSATQGTTGELFF. The CDR3 DNA reads as TGTGCCAGCAGTGCGACACAGGGGACTACCGGGGAGCTGTTTTTT.

CDR3 amino acids: CASSFLDRGHEQYF. DNA of the CDR3: TGTGCCAGCAGCTTCCTGGACAGGGGCCACGAGCAGTACTTC. The chain combines TRBV5-6 with TRBJ2-7; 9 bases are shared with TRBD1. The V gene's germline CDR1 is SGHDT and CDR2 YYEEEE. CDR3 length: 14 amino acids. Trimming took 2 bases from V and 5 from J; bases not matched to a gene: 5.

The chain employs TRBV30 and TRBJ1-1, with 9 bases identical to TRBD1. V lost 0 bases and J lost 11; bases outside the gene matches: 7. CDR1 and CDR2 from the germline V gene are GTSNPN and SVGIG (reference sequence). The CDR3 extends over 13 amino acids. CDR3 sequence: CAWSVQGAAGAFF. The CDR3 nucleotides are TGTGCCTGGAGTGTACAGGGGGCGGCTGGGGCTTTCTTT.

The V gene is TRBV19, the J gene TRBJ2-1; 7 bases agree with TRBD1. After removal of 3 bases from V and 1 base from J, the junction contained 0 bases not matched to a gene. CDR3 size: 14 residues. Germline assignment: CDR1 LNHDA and CDR2 SQIVND (reference sequence). CDR3: CASSMGQSYNEQFF. In DNA form, the CDR3 reads TGTGCCAGTAGTATGGGACAGTCCTACAATGAGCAGTTCTTC.

J is TRBJ2-5 and V is TRBV30; perhaps TRBD2 as D (5 bases). Per the germline V gene, CDR1 is GTSNPN and CDR2 is SVGIG (reference sequence). This CDR3 has 14 amino acids. V lost 4 bases to trimming and J lost 4 bases, with 16 bases between them. This CDR3 reads CAWTPRDGVETQYF. As DNA, the CDR3 is TGTGCCTGGACCCCGAGGGATGGGGTAGAGACCCAGTACTTC.

The rearrangement joins TRBV10-3 to TRBJ1-1; D not certain. V dropped 4 bases and J dropped 0 bases, with 6 bases sitting between them. Germline V lookup: CDR1 ENHRY, CDR2 SYGVKD. CDR3 size: 13 residues. In DNA form, the CDR3 reads TGTGCCATCAGTGTGGAGTTGAACACTGAAGCTTTCTTT. It encodes CAISVELNTEAFF.

The chain couples TRBV11-2 to TRBJ2-7; 8 bases are a match to TRBD1. The V gene end was trimmed by 4 bases and the J gene end by 11 bases; junction bases not matched to a gene: 13. This CDR3 has 14 amino acids. Germline values: CDR1 SGHAT, CDR2 FQNNGV. The CDR3 DNA reads as TGTGCCAGCAGCTCTCGGACAGGGATCGGGATGAAGTACTTC. Translated: CASSSRTGIGMKYF.

The J gene is TRBJ2-4, the V gene TRBV2; a weak D match, TRBD2 (5 bases). Germline CDR1 SNHLY, CDR2 FYNNEI. Trimming took 5 bases from V and 4 from J, leaving 12 bases between them. The CDR3 is 14 amino acids. Written as DNA, the CDR3 is TGTGCCAGCAGTTTCGAAGCGGTTAAAAACATTCAGTACTTC. Translated: CASSFEAVKNIQYF.

This clone was seen a single time. The chain joins TRBV30 to TRBJ2-2; D might be TRBD2 (5 bases). This CDR3 has 15 residues. V shed 1 base and J shed 8 bases, with 17 bases lying between them. The germline gives CDR1 GTSNPN, CDR2 SVGIG (reference sequence). The chain's CDR3 is CAWSATLLSGGELFF. CDR3 coding DNA: TGTGCCTGGAGTGCTACCCTCCTCTCGGGGGGGGAGCTGTTTTTT.